This T cell receptor (beta chain) was recovered during a study of long-term antiretroviral therapy in people with HIV. Study-wide context: The earliest samples came about a decade before the 2015 immediate-ART recommendation. The study, taken as a whole, reports: In samples taken after ART, diversity increased but remained below transplant donor control levels. For ART adherence, viral resistance and therapy changes, no data were available.

A v3.0 immunoSEQ assay was performed at survey level. Method: immunoSEQ multiplex PCR; TCRdb's copy keeps in-frame clones and lacks some. The data contain 25,000 to 35,000 clones, roughly 83% of them seen just once; the ten biggest clones take up roughly 9.8%. Germline V gives CDR1 SGHNT, CDR2 YYREEE (reference sequence). The J segment lost 5 bases and the V segment lost 0 bases, leaving 4 bases of the junction unmatched. The CDR3 is made up of 15 amino acids. On this clone itself: The antigen is unknown.

Clinicians in the United States treated all participants with HIV. The V gene is TRBV5-4, the J gene TRBJ2-1; 8 nucleotides agree with TRBD2. Source: unsorted PBMCs, taken almost 2.9 years after starting antiretroviral therapy. The clonotype was recovered from a man aged 25 to 45 with HIV. In DNA form, the CDR3 reads TGTGCCAGCAGCTTGGTCGGGGGGGCCCACAATGAGCAGTTCTTC. This sequence encodes CASSLVGGAHNEQFF. The variable domain in full, with the rest retrieved from reference TRBV5-4 and TRBJ2-1, is ETGVTQSPTHLIKTRGQQVTLRCSSQSGHNTVSWYQQALGQGPQFIFQYYREEENGRGNFPPRFSGLQFPNYSSELNVNALELDDSALYLCASSLVGGAHNEQFFGPGTRLTVL.